This T cell receptor (beta chain) emerged from a study of PD-1 blockade in classical Hodgkin lymphoma. About this clone: Its antigen is not identified.

TCRdb's table, derived via immunoSEQ multiplex PCR, lists solely in-frame clones and lacks some. Of 20,000 to 25,000 clones listed, around 94% are singletons. Time point indicated: newly diagnosed, previously untreated cHL patient sample. It was PBMCs in newly diagnosed, untreated classical Hodgkin lymphoma that served as comparison. Study-level points and caveats: It was reported that newly diagnosed patients had less baseline TCR diversity than healthy donors. What drove the repertoire differences, possibly disease activity or prior therapy, has not been defined.

Germline V gives CDR1 SGHTA, CDR2 FQGNSA. V was pared by 4 bases and J by 3 bases, with 9 bases between. The CDR3 is 13 amino acids. The origin of this receptor is a human donor with classical Hodgkin lymphoma. The chain employs TRBV7-2 and TRBJ2-5, with D maybe TRBD1 (5 bases). Sequenced sample: peripheral blood mononuclear cells (PBMCs). The CDR3 DNA sequence: TGTGCCAGCAGCTCTAGGGGTAAAGAGACCCAGTACTTC. This codes for CASSSRGKETQYF.